Reported below is one T cell receptor beta chain. Antigen specificity is unknown. This CDR3 has 16 amino acids. V was clipped by 6 bases and J by 7 bases; unmatched bases: 9. Germline CDR1 is SNHLY and CDR2 is FYNNEI. Time point reported: sample taken at primary tumor resection. The data derive from a study of spatial heterogeneity in lung cancer. Study summary: Raw reads contained each unique TCR and UMI combination more than ten times on average.

A unique molecular identifier was attached to every TCR cDNA molecule. Via MiXCR, TCRdb re-called the 5' RACE reads, giving one row per CDR3 protein. Found here are around 7,000 distinct CDR3 sequences, 11% to 15% of them singletons; the top ten hold around 9%. General study points: Mutation tallies in tumors tracked expanded intratumoral alpha and beta TCR counts.

The source material was lung tumor tissue, sampled at surgery. The TCR comes from a female donor with early-stage non-small cell lung cancer. This rearrangement joins TRBV2 to TRBJ1-6, with 10 bases matching TRBD1. CDR3 coding DNA: TGTGCCAGCAGGGAGGGACAGGGGCTGAAGAATTCACCCCTCCACTTT. It translates to CASREGQGLKNSPLHF.